This entry describes one T cell receptor beta chain. The data are from a study of blood T cell repertoires in COVID-19. About the research overall: Samples representing acute and convalescent COVID-19 were sourced from the United States, Italy and Spain. From T cells, B-cell-depleted T cells, or PBMCs came the material, which was cDNA or gDNA.

V gave up 4 bases and J gave up 4 bases; unmatched junction bases: 10. Germline lookup yields CDR1 KGHSH and CDR2 LQKENI. This CDR3 region has 17 residues. Per the study methods: Researchers report that nucleated cell counts were estimated from reference gene primer amplification. Assay used: immunoSEQ multiplex PCR; TCRdb lists only in-frame clones, some missing. V, J and clone size are taken as reported in that table, and D and trimming were inferred from the DNA itself. Here the sample spans 45,000 to 55,000 clones, more than 60% being singletons. This sequence was found in a human donor with active or convalescent COVID-19. The donor label of this sample is uncertain. Source material: peripheral blood. The V and J genes are TRBV18 and TRBJ2-3, with TRBD2 identical over 11 bases. The chain's CDR3 is CASSLRLAGKSADTQYF. The CDR3 bases are TGTGCCAGCTCACTAAGACTAGCGGGAAAGTCCGCAGATACGCAGTATTTT.